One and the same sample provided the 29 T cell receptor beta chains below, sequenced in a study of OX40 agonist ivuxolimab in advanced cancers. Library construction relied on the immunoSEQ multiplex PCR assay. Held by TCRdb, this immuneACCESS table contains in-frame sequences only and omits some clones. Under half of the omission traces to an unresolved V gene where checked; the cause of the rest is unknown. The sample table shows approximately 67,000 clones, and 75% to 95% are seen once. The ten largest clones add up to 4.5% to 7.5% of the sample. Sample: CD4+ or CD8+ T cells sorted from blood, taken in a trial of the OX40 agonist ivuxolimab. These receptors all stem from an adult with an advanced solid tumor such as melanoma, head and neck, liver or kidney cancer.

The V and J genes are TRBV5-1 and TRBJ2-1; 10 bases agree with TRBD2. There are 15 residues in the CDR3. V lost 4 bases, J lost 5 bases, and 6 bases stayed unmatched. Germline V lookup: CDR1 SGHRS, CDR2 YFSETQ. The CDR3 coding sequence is TGCGCCAGCAGCCCTCGACTAGCGGGCCACAATGAGCAGTTCTTC. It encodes CASSPRLAGHNEQFF.

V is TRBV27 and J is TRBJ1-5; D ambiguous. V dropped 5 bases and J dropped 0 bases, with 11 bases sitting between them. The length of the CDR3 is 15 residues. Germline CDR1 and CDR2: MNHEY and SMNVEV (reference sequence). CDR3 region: CASSGRGNSNQPQHF. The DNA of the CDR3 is TGTGCCAGCAGTGGCCGGGGAAATAGCAATCAGCCCCAGCATTTT.

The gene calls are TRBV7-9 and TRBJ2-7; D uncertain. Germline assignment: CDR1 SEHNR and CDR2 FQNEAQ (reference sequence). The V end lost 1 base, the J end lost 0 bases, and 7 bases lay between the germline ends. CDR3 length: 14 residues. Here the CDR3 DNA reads TGTGCCAGCAGCTTAGACTACAACTCCTACGAGCAGTACTTC. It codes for CASSLDYNSYEQYF.

This chain's CDR3 is CASSSTVRDRGRAFF. The DNA of the CDR3 is TGTGCCAGCAGTTCAACTGTTCGGGACAGGGGAAGAGCTTTCTTT. The chain couples TRBV27 to TRBJ1-1, with TRBD1 matching 10 bases. The CDR3 has 15 residues. After removal of 4 bases from V and 10 bases from J, the junction contained 12 bases not matched to a gene. The germline V gene encodes CDR1 MNHEY and CDR2 SMNVEV (reference sequence).

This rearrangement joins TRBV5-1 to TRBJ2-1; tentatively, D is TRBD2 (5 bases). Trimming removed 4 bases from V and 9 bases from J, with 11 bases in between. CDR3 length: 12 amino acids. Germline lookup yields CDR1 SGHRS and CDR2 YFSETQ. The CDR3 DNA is TGCGCCAGCAGCCTTCTAGAGGGTGAGCAGTTCTTC. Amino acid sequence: CASSLLEGEQFF.

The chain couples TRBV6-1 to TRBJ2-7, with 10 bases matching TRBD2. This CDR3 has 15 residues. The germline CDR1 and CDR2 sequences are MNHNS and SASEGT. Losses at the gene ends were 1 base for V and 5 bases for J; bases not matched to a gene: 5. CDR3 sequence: CASSEGLAGDHEQYF. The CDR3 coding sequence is TGTGCCAGCAGTGAAGGCCTAGCGGGAGATCACGAGCAGTACTTC.

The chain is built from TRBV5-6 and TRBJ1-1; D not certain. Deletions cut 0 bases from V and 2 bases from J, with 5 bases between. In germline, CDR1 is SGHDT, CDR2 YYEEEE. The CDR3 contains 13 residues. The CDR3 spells CASSLGHNTEAFF. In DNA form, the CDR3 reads TGTGCCAGCAGCTTGGGACACAACACTGAAGCTTTCTTT.

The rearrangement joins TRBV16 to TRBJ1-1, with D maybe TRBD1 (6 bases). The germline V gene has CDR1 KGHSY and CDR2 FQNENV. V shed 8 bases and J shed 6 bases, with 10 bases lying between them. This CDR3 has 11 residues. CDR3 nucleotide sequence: TGTGCCAGCGCGCAGGGGTCTGAAGCTTTCTTT. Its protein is CASAQGSEAFF.

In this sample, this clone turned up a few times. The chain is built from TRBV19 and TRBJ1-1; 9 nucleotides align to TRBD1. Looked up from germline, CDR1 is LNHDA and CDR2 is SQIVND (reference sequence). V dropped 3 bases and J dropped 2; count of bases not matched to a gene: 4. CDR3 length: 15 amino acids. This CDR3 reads CASSIGQGINTEAFF. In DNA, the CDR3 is TGTGCCAGTAGTATCGGACAGGGGATCAACACTGAAGCTTTCTTT.

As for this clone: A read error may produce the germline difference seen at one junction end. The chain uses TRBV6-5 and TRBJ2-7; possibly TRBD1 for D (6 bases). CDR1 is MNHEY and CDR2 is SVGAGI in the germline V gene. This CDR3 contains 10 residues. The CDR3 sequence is CATGSYEQYF. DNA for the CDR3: TGCGCTACAGGGAGCTACGAGCAGTACTTC.

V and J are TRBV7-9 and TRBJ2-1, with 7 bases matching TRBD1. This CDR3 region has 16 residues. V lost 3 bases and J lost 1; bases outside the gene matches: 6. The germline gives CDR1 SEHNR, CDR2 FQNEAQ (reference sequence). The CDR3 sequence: CASSLGTESSYNEQFF. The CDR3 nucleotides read TGTGCCAGCAGCTTGGGGACAGAGAGTTCCTACAATGAGCAGTTCTTC.

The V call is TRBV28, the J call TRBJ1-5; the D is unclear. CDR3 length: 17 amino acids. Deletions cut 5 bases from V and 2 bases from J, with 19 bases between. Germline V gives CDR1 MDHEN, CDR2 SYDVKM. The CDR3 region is CASSVPGALLGNQPQHF. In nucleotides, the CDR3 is TGTGCCAGCAGTGTTCCGGGAGCCCTCTTGGGCAATCAGCCCCAGCATTTT.

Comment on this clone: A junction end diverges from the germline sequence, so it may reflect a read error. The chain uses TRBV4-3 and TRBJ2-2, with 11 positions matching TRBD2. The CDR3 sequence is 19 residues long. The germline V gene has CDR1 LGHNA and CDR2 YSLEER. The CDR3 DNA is TGCGCCAGCAGCCAAGAATTAGCGGGGGGGCTGGGGAACGCCGGGGAGCTGTTTTTT. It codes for CASSQELAGGLGNAGELFF.

The CDR3 loop reads CASSIRVRTEAFF. The CDR3 region has the DNA TGTGCCAGTAGTATTAGGGTTAGGACTGAAGCTTTCTTT. The chain carries TRBV19 and TRBJ1-1; D remains unclear. The CDR3 is made up of 13 amino acids. Trimming removed 3 bases from V and 5 bases from J, with 10 bases in between. Germline CDR1 is LNHDA and CDR2 is SQIVND (reference sequence).

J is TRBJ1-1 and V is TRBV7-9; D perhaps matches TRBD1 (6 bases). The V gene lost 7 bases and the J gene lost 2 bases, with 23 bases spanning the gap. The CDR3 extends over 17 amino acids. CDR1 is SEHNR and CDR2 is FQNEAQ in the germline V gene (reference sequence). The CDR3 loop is CASIKVSATGHNTEAFF. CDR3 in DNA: TGTGCCAGCATCAAAGTATCCGCGACAGGACACAACACTGAAGCTTTCTTT.

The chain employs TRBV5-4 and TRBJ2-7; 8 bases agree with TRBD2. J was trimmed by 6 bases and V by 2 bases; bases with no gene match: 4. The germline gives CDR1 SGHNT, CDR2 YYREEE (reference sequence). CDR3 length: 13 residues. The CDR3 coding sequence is TGTGCCAGCAGCTTAGCGGGGGAGCGCGAGCAGTACTTC. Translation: CASSLAGEREQYF.

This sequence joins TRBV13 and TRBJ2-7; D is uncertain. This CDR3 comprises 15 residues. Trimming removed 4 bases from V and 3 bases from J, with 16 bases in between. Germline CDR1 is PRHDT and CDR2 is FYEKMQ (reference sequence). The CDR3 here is CASSSKGPWDYEQYF. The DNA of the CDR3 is TGTGCCAGCAGCTCCAAAGGACCATGGGACTACGAGCAGTACTTC.

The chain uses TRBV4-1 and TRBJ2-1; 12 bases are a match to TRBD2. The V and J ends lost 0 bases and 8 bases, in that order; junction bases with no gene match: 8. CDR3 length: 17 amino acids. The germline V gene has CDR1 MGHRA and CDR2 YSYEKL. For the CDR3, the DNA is TGCGCCAGCAGCCAAGATAGGCTAGCGGGGGGGCCCCATGAGCAGTTCTTC. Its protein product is CASSQDRLAGGPHEQFF.

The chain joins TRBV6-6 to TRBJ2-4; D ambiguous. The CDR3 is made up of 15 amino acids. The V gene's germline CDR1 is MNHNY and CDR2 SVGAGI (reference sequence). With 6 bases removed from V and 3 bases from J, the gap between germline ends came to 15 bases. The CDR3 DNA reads TGTGCCAGCAGCCCCAGCGTCAACGTCAAAAACATTCAGTACTTC. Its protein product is CASSPSVNVKNIQYF.

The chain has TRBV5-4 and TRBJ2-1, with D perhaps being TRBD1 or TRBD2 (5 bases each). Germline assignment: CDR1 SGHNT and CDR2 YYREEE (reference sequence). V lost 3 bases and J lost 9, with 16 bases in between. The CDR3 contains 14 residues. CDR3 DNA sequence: TGTGCCAGCAGCTGGGGGTCAGGGTGGTTTGAGCAGTTCTTC. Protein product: CASSWGSGWFEQFF.

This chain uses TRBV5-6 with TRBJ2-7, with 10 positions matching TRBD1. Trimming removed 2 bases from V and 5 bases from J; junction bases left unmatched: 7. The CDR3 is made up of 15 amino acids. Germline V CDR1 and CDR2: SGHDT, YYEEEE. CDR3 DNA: TGTGCCAGCAGCTTTGCGGGACAGGGGTACCACGAGCAGTACTTC. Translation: CASSFAGQGYHEQYF.

The CDR3 spells CASSQLGREAFF. CDR3 nucleotide sequence: TGTGCCAGCAGTCAATTAGGTCGAGAAGCTTTCTTT. The V call is TRBV27, the J call TRBJ1-1; D uncertain. This CDR3 is built from 12 residues. Germline lookup yields CDR1 MNHEY and CDR2 SMNVEV (reference sequence). V lost 5 bases to trimming and J lost 8 bases, with 12 bases between them.

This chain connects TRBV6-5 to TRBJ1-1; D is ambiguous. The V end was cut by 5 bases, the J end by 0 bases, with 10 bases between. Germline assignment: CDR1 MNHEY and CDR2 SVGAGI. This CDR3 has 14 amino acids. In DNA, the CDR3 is TGTGCCAGCAGTGTGAAACGGCTGAACACTGAAGCTTTCTTT. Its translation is CASSVKRLNTEAFF.

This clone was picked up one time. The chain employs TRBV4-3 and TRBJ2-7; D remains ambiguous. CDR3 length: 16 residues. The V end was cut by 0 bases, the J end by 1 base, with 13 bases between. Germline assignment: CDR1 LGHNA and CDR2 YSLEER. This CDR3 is CASSQDVGYRSYEQYF. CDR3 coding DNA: TGCGCCAGCAGCCAAGATGTGGGATATAGGTCCTACGAGCAGTACTTC.

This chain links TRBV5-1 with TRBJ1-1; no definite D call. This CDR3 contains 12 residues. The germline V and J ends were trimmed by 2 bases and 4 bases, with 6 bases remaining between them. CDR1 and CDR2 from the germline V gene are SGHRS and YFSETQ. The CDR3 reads CASSFFGTEAFF. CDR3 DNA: TGCGCCAGCAGCTTTTTCGGCACTGAAGCTTTCTTT. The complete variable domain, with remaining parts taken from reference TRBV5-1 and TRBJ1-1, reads KAGVTQTPRYLIKTRGQQVTLSCSPISGHRSVSWYQQTPGQGLQFLFEYFSETQRNKGNFPGRFSGRQFSNSRSEMNVSTLELGDSALYLCASSFFGTEAFFGQGTRLTVV.

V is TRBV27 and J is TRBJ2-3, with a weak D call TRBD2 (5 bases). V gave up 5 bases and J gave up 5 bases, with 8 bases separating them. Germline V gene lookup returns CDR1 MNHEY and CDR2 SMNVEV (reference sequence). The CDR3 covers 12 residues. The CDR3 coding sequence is TGTGCCAGCAGTGCCGGACTAGATACGCAGTATTTT. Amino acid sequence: CASSAGLDTQYF.

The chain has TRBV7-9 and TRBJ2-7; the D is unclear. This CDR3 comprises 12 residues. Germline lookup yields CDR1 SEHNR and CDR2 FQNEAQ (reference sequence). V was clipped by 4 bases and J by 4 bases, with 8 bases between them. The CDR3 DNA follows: TGTGCCAGCAGCTCGCTCCGTTACGAGCAGTACTTC. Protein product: CASSSLRYEQYF.

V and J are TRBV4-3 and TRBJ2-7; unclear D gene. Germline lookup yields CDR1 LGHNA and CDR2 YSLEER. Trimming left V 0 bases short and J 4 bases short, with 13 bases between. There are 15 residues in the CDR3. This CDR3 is CASSQDRSSLYEQYF. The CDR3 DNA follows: TGCGCCAGCAGCCAAGACCGATCTAGTTTATACGAGCAGTACTTC.

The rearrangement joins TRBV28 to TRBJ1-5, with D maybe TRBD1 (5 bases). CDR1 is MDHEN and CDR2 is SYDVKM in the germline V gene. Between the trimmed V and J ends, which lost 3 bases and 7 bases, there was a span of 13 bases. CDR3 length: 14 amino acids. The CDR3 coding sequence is TGTGCCAGCAGTTTGGGTCAGGGACGACAGCCCCAGCATTTT. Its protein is CASSLGQGRQPQHF.